This TCR beta chain comes out of a study of CD8+CD57+ T cells in acquired aplastic anemia. Study as a whole: On average, sorted CD4+ and CD8+ cells gave 3 to 4 ug of DNA. Overall study results and limits: Patients were compared with controls for CD8+ Simpson's diversity, and no significant difference emerged. The study identified under 30 CD8+ CDR3 sequences shared by patients and controls.

Profiling that covered TCR beta VDJ and CDR3 relied on genomic DNA as its template. Each CDR3 protein gets one entry after TCRdb re-called the reads with MiXCR. The data contain under 350,000 distinct CDR3 sequences, 55% to 65% of them seen just once; the ten biggest clones take up 6.5% to 10%. Germline CDR1 SGDLS, CDR2 YYNGEE. The CDR3 spans 16 residues. V trimming: 0 bases; J trimming: 5 bases; junction bases outside the gene matches: 6. On this clonotype itself: What it binds is not known.

Material: sorted CD4+, CD8+, or CD8+CD57+ T cells (not recorded which) from PBMCs. The chain couples TRBV9 to TRBJ2-5; 11 bases agree with TRBD2. The source of this sequence is a human donor with severe aplastic anemia or a healthy control (not recorded which). Written as DNA, the CDR3 is TGTGCCAGCAGCGTAGGGGTAGCGGGAGGGAGGGAGACCCAGTACTTC. Protein: CASSVGVAGGRETQYF. Supplemented by reference TRBV9 and TRBJ2-5, the full variable domain reads DSGVTQTPKHLITATGQRVTLRCSPRSGDLSVYWYQQSLDQGLQFLIQYYNGEERAKGNILERFSAQQFPDLHSELNLSSLELGDSALYFCASSVGVAGGRETQYFGPGTRLLVL.